This TCR beta chain came from a study of shared clonotypes between healthy human individuals. For the study at large: Researchers assigned three CD4 naive, three CD4 memory, two CD8 naive and one CD8 memory plate to each donor.

The assay was run at deep level. Assay used: immunoSEQ multiplex PCR; TCRdb lists only in-frame clones, some missing. The table records 600,000 to 750,000 clones, roughly two thirds of them present only once. Within Nashville, Tennessee resided all donors, each a Caucasian adult. The germline V gene encodes CDR1 MNHEY and CDR2 SVGAGI. CDR3 size: 14 residues. Trimming took 7 bases from V and 5 from J; bases not matched to a gene: 8. Sequenced: memory CD4+ T cells sorted from blood. Subset meaning: CD45RA-negative fraction. This receptor was obtained from a woman aged 25 to 39 in good health. This chain links TRBV6-5 with TRBJ2-7, with TRBD2 identical over 10 bases. The CDR3 bases are TGTGCCAGCAAAGCGGGAGGGCCTCGGGACGAGCAGTACTTC. Translated, it gives CASKAGGPRDEQYF.